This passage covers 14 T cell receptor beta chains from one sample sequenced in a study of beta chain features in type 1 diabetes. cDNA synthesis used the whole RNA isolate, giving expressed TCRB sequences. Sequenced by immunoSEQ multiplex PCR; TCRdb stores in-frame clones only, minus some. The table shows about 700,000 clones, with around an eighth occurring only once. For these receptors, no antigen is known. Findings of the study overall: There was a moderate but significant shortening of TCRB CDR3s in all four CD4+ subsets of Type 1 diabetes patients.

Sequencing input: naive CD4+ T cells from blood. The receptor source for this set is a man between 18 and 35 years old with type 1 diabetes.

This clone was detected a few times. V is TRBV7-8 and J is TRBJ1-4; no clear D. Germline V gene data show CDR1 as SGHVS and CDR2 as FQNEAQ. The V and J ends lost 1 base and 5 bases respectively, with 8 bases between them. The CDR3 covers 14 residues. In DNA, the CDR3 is TGTGCCAGCAGCTTAGGCAGACTGAATGAAAAACTGTTTTTT. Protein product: CASSLGRLNEKLFF. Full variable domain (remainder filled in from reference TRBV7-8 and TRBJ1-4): GAGVSQSPRYKVAKRGQDVALRCDPISGHVSLFWYQQALGQGPEFLTYFQNEAQLDKSGLPSDRFFAERPEGSVSTLKIQRTQQEDSAVYLCASSLGRLNEKLFFGSGTQLSVL.

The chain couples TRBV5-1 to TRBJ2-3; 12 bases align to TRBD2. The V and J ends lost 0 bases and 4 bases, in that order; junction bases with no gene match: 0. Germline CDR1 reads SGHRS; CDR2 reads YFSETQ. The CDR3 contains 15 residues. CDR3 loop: CASSLGLAGADTQYF. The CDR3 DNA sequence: TGCGCCAGCAGCTTGGGACTAGCGGGGGCAGATACGCAGTATTTT.

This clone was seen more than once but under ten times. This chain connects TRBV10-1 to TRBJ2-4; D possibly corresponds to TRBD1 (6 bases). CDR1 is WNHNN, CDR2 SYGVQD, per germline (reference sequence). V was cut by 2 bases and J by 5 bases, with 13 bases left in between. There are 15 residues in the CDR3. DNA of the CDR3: TGCGCCAGCAGTGAGGGAGAAGGACAGCAAAACATTCAGTACTTC. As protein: CASSEGEGQQNIQYF.

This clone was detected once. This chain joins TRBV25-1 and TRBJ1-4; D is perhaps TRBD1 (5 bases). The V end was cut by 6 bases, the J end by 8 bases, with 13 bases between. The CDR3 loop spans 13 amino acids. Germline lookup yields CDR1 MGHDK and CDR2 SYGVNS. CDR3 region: CASSRSGDEKLFF. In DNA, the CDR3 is TGTGCCAGCAGCAGAAGTGGGGACGAAAAACTGTTTTTT.

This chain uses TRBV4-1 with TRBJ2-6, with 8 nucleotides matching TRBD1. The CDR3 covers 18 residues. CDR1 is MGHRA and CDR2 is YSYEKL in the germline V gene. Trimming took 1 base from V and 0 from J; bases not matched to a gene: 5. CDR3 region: CASSQAQGAHSGANVLTF. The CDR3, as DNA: TGCGCCAGCAGCCAAGCCCAGGGGGCCCACTCTGGGGCCAACGTCCTGACTTTC.

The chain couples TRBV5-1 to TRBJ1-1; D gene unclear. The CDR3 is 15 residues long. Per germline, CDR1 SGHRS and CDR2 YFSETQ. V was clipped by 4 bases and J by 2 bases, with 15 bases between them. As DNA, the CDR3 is TGCGCCAGCAGCCTGGGTCCCGTGTATAACACTGAAGCTTTCTTT. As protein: CASSLGPVYNTEAFF.

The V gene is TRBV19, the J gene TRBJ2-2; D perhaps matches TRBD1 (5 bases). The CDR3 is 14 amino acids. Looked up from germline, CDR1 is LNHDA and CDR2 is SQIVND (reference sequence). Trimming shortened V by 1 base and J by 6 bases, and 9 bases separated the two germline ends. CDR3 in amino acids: CASSIGGEAGELFF. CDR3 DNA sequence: TGTGCCAGTAGTATAGGGGGCGAAGCCGGGGAGCTGTTTTTT.

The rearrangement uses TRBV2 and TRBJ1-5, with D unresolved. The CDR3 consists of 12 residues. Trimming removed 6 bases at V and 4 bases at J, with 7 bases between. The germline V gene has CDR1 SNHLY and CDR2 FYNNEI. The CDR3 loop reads CASRLPNQPQHF. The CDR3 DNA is TGTGCCAGCAGGCTCCCAAATCAGCCCCAGCATTTT.

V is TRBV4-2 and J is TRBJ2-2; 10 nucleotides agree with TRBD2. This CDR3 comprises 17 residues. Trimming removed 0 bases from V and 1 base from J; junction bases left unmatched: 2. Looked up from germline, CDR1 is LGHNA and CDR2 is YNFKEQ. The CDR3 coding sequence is TGTGCCAGCAGCCAAGATAGACTAGCGGGGAACACCGGGGAGCTGTTTTTT. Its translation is CASSQDRLAGNTGELFF.

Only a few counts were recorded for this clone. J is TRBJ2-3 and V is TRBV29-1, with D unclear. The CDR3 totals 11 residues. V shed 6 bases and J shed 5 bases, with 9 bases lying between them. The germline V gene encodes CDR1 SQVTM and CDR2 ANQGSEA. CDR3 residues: CSVVSGDTQYF. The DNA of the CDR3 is TGCAGCGTGGTTAGTGGAGATACGCAGTATTTT.

This chain's CDR3 is CAISDDTALGEKLFF. The CDR3 DNA follows: TGTGCCATCAGTGATGACACCGCTCTGGGGGAAAAACTGTTTTTT. The chain joins TRBV10-3 to TRBJ1-4; D ambiguous. Germline CDR1 is ENHRY and CDR2 is SYGVKD. The CDR3 is made up of 15 amino acids. V lost 3 bases and J lost 8, with 16 bases in between.

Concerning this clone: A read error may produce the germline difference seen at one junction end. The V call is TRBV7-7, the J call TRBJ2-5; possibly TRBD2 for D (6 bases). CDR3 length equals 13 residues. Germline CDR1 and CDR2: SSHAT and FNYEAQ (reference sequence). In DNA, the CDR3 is TGTGCTAGCAGCCGGGACTTCCAAGAGACCCAGTACTTC. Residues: CASSRDFQETQYF.

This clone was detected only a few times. The CDR3 here is CAWSAGVEQYF. The CDR3 nucleotides are TGTGCCTGGAGTGCAGGGGTCGAGCAGTACTTC. The chain is built from TRBV30 and TRBJ2-7, with TRBD1 as a possible D gene (6 bases). From germline, CDR1 is GTSNPN and CDR2 SVGIG (reference sequence). The CDR3 spans 11 residues. The V gene lost 1 base and the J gene lost 6 bases, with 7 bases spanning the gap.

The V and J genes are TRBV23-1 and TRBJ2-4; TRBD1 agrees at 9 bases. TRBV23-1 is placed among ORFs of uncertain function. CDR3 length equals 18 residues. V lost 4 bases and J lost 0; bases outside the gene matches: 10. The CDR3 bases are TGCGCCAGCAGTCCTCCGGGACAGGGAACTTTAGCCAAAAACATTCAGTACTTC. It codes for CASSPPGQGTLAKNIQYF.